This T cell receptor beta chain was identified during a study of blood T cells in healthy people across ages. Overall study results and limits: Higher diversity, along with more naive CD4+ cells, distinguished long-lived donors from aged donors.

V lost 4 bases to trimming and J lost 13 bases; unmatched junction nucleotides: 7. The CDR3 extends over 12 amino acids. Germline lookup yields CDR1 DFQATT and CDR2 SNEGSKA (reference sequence). A sample-barcoded 5' primer and a J-beta primer mix were used in a second PCR of about 7 to 11 cycles. TCRdb recomputed calls from the 5' RACE reads with MiXCR, one row per CDR3 protein. Here the sample spans about 1 million distinct CDR3 sequences, around 45% being singletons. Comments on this clonotype: Its matching antigen is unknown.

Sequencing was done on a sample of blood. The V call is TRBV20-1, the J call TRBJ2-5; 12 bases agree with TRBD2. This receptor was identified in a woman aged 55-70 years in good health. For the CDR3, the DNA is TGCAGTGCTACACAACTAGCGGGAGGCCGGTACTTC. It is translated as CSATQLAGGRYF.